The 27 T cell receptor beta chains listed next were all sequenced from one sample in a study of radiotherapy plus CTLA-4 blockade in lung cancer. Profiling relied on immunoSEQ multiplex PCR, and the TCRdb table lists in-frame clones only, not all of them. Here the sample spans about 60,000 clones, more than 60% being singletons. The specimen was peripheral blood, collected from a patient treated with radiotherapy plus ipilimumab. The receptors were gathered from a human donor with non-small cell lung cancer who had a partial response to radiotherapy plus ipilimumab.

By frequency in the sample, this clone is medium-sized. The chain carries TRBV18 and TRBJ2-7; D not certain. Per the germline V gene, CDR1 is KGHSH and CDR2 is LQKENI. Trimming removed 6 bases at V and 0 bases at J, with 6 bases between. The CDR3 has 12 residues. DNA of the CDR3: TGTGCCAGCTCGCCGAGCTCCTACGAGCAGTACTTC. Its translation is CASSPSSYEQYF.

J is TRBJ1-1 and V is TRBV27; a possible D gene is TRBD1 (6 bases). CDR3 length: 16 residues. The germline V gene has CDR1 MNHEY and CDR2 SMNVEV (reference sequence). V was cut by 5 bases and J by 6 bases, with 22 bases left in between. For the CDR3, the DNA is TGTGCCAGCAGTATTTACCAACAGGGCAGGGATGCTGAAGCTTTCTTT. It encodes CASSIYQQGRDAEAFF.

DNA for the CDR3: TGTGCCAGCAGCTTTGGTCAGACAGGGGCCACCGGGGAGCTGTTTTTT. This codes for CASSFGQTGATGELFF. The J gene is TRBJ2-2, the V gene TRBV7-7, with 8 bases aligning to TRBD1. The ends lost 3 bases at V and 4 bases at J; junction bases unmatched: 7. CDR1 SSHAT and CDR2 FNYEAQ come from the germline V gene (reference sequence). The CDR3 covers 16 residues.

The rearrangement joins TRBV7-8 to TRBJ1-1, with no clear D. Germline V CDR1 and CDR2: SGHVS, FQNEAQ. V gave up 3 bases and J gave up 2 bases, with 7 bases separating them. CDR3 length: 13 amino acids. Written as DNA, the CDR3 is TGTGCCAGCAGCTTGCGCCAAAACACTGAAGCTTTCTTT. Protein product: CASSLRQNTEAFF.

J is TRBJ1-5 and V is TRBV19; D ambiguous. The V gene lost 7 bases and the J gene lost 4 bases, with 5 bases spanning the gap. Per germline, CDR1 LNHDA and CDR2 SQIVND (reference sequence). This CDR3 is 11 amino acids long. CDR3 amino acids: CASTRNQPQHF. CDR3 nucleotides: TGTGCCAGTACCCGGAATCAGCCCCAGCATTTT.

The chain links TRBV6-6 to TRBJ2-2, with D tentatively TRBD2 (6 bases). The CDR3 totals 15 residues. Trimming took off 6 bases at V and 1 base at J, with 12 bases between the two ends. Germline CDR1 reads MNHNY; CDR2 reads SVGAGI (reference sequence). CDR3 nucleotides: TGTGCCAGCAGGGAGGGCCAGGGGAACACCGGGGAGCTGTTTTTT. Its protein product is CASREGQGNTGELFF.

This chain connects TRBV6-5 to TRBJ2-1; 8 bases match TRBD2. The CDR3 consists of 14 residues. Germline trimming cut 8 bases from V and 4 bases from J; bases unmatched to any gene: 7. Germline CDR1 MNHEY, CDR2 SVGAGI. CDR3 nucleotides: TGTGCCAGCCGGGTCGGGGGGGGATACAATGAGCAGTTCTTC. It encodes CASRVGGGYNEQFF.

This chain uses TRBV6-6 with TRBJ1-6; 7 positions agree with TRBD1. The CDR3 runs to 15 residues. V dropped 5 bases and J dropped 4; count of bases not matched to a gene: 5. The germline CDR1 and CDR2 sequences are MNHNY and SVGAGI (reference sequence). The CDR3 loop reads CASSPDRVYNSPLHF. As DNA, the CDR3 is TGTGCCAGCAGTCCCGACAGGGTTTATAATTCACCCCTCCACTTT.

This chain links TRBV11-2 with TRBJ2-1; no firm D call. CDR3 length: 15 amino acids. V was pared by 0 bases and J by 0 bases, with 6 bases between. Germline V lookup: CDR1 SGHAT, CDR2 FQNNGV. Here the CDR3 reads CASSLDFSSYNEQFF. CDR3 nucleotides: TGTGCCAGCAGCTTAGATTTCAGCTCCTACAATGAGCAGTTCTTC.

The chain uses TRBV4-2 and TRBJ1-4, with 9 nucleotides matching TRBD1. Per the germline V gene, CDR1 is LGHNA and CDR2 is YNFKEQ. The CDR3 contains 15 residues. With V trimmed by 4 bases and J by 8 bases, 8 bases remained unmatched. CDR3 DNA: TGTGCCAGCAGCCGGGACAGGGCTCAATCGGAAAAACTGTTTTTT. Residues: CASSRDRAQSEKLFF.

This clone has only a few counts. This sequence joins TRBV4-1 and TRBJ1-5; TRBD1 is a possible D gene (5 bases). CDR3 length: 16 amino acids. Per germline, CDR1 MGHRA and CDR2 YSYEKL. Trimming stripped 0 bases from V and 2 bases from J, with 11 bases between. CDR3 residues: CASSQDWGVGNQPQHF. The CDR3 region has the DNA TGCGCCAGCAGCCAAGATTGGGGGGTGGGCAATCAGCCCCAGCATTTT.

The V and J genes are TRBV11-2 and TRBJ2-7; 10 bases align to TRBD1. CDR3 length: 15 residues. CDR1 is SGHAT, CDR2 FQNNGV, per germline. The J segment lost 7 bases and the V segment lost 0 bases, leaving 6 bases of the junction unmatched. CDR3 sequence (DNA): TGTGCCAGCAGCTTAGAATGGACAGGGGGAGGTGAGCAGTACTTC. Amino acids: CASSLEWTGGGEQYF. Using reference TRBV11-2 and TRBJ2-7 for the parts outside the CDR3, the full variable domain is EAGVAQSPRYKIIEKRQSVAFWCNPISGHATLYWYQQILGQGPKLLIQFQNNGVVDDSQLPKDRFSAERLKGVDSTLKIQPAKLEDSAVYLCASSLEWTGGGEQYFGPGTRLTVT.

The CDR3 loop is CASSLEGGLTGELFF. CDR3 bases: TGTGCCAGCAGTTTAGAGGGGGGGTTGACCGGGGAGCTGTTTTTT. The chain carries TRBV28 and TRBJ2-2, with TRBD2 as a possible D gene (7 bases). The CDR3 covers 15 residues. CDR1 is MDHEN, CDR2 SYDVKM, per germline. Trimming took 2 bases from V and 5 from J, leaving 12 bases between them.

V gene TRBV4-3 combines with J gene TRBJ2-7; D possibly corresponds to TRBD2 (6 bases). This CDR3 is built from 12 residues. Germline V CDR1 and CDR2: LGHNA, YSLEER. Trimming shortened V by 6 bases and J by 4 bases, and 10 bases separated the two germline ends. In nucleotides, the CDR3 is TGCGCCAGCAGTCTTGGGAGGTACGAGCAGTACTTC. Its translation is CASSLGRYEQYF.

The gene calls are TRBV5-4 and TRBJ2-1; TRBD1 matches at 9 bases. The V and J ends lost 5 bases and 7 bases, in that order; junction bases with no gene match: 10. CDR1 and CDR2 from the germline V gene are SGHNT and YYREEE (reference sequence). The CDR3 is made up of 15 amino acids. CDR3 DNA sequence: TGTGCCAGCAGTCTCCCCGGGACAGGGATAAATGAGCAGTTCTTC. This codes for CASSLPGTGINEQFF.

The chain recombines TRBV5-1 with TRBJ2-5; 7 bases fit TRBD1. Germline lookup yields CDR1 SGHRS and CDR2 YFSETQ. The CDR3 runs 15 residues. The V and J ends lost 3 bases and 2 bases, in that order; junction bases with no gene match: 7. The CDR3 spells CASSSDRLEQETQYF. The CDR3 nucleotides are TGCGCCAGCAGCTCGGACAGGTTAGAGCAAGAGACCCAGTACTTC. Full variable domain (missing parts from reference TRBV5-1 and TRBJ2-5): KAGVTQTPRYLIKTRGQQVTLSCSPISGHRSVSWYQQTPGQGLQFLFEYFSETQRNKGNFPGRFSGRQFSNSRSEMNVSTLELGDSALYLCASSSDRLEQETQYFGPGTRLLVL.

The chain couples TRBV5-5 to TRBJ1-1, with TRBD1 as a possible D gene (6 bases). There are 13 residues in the CDR3. Germline V gene sequence: CDR1 SGHKS, CDR2 YYEKEE (reference sequence). V was clipped by 1 base and J by 6 bases, with 10 bases between them. DNA of the CDR3: TGTGCCAGCAGCTTGCAGGGGATTGCTGAAGCTTTCTTT. Translation gives CASSLQGIAEAFF.

The V and J genes are TRBV10-1 and TRBJ2-1, with a weak D call TRBD1 (6 bases). CDR1 and CDR2 (germline): WNHNN, SYGVQD (reference sequence). The CDR3 totals 15 residues. Trimming removed 6 bases at V and 0 bases at J, with 12 bases between. CDR3: CASSKGQSSYNEQFF. The CDR3 bases are TGCGCCAGCAGCAAGGGACAAAGCTCCTACAATGAGCAGTTCTTC.

The J gene is TRBJ2-3, the V gene TRBV9; possible D gene TRBD1, 5 bases. The germline gives CDR1 SGDLS, CDR2 YYNGEE. V lost 3 bases to trimming and J lost 2 bases, with 7 bases between them. The CDR3 totals 13 residues. The CDR3 DNA sequence: TGTGCCAGCAGCGAGGGGTCCACAGATACGCAGTATTTT. Protein: CASSEGSTDTQYF.

The chain is built from TRBV6-6 and TRBJ2-7, with D possibly being TRBD1 (6 bases). The CDR3 is made up of 14 amino acids. CDR1 and CDR2 from the germline V gene are MNHNY and SVGAGI (reference sequence). Deletions cut 2 bases from V and 3 bases from J, with 11 bases between. The CDR3 bases are TGTGCCAGCAGTTACCCTACAGGGTTCTACGAGCAGTACTTC. Its protein product is CASSYPTGFYEQYF.

The count of this clone is one. V gene TRBV29-1 combines with J gene TRBJ2-7; TRBD1 matches at 10 bases. The germline V gene encodes CDR1 SQVTM and CDR2 ANQGSEA. With V trimmed by 6 bases and J by 6 bases, 14 bases remained unmatched. The CDR3 runs to 15 residues. CDR3 loop: CSVLSRDRGKGEQYF. CDR3 sequence (DNA): TGCAGCGTCCTCTCGCGGGACAGGGGAAAGGGCGAGCAGTACTTC.

V is TRBV4-3 and J is TRBJ1-1, with a possible D match to TRBD1 (6 bases). V lost 1 base and J lost 0, with 12 bases in between. The CDR3 is 16 amino acids. Germline CDR1 LGHNA, CDR2 YSLEER. The CDR3 region is CASSQVGAQVNTEAFF. CDR3 coding DNA: TGCGCCAGCAGCCAAGTGGGGGCTCAAGTGAACACTGAAGCTTTCTTT.

Written as DNA, the CDR3 is TGTGCCAGCAATCCGGGACAGGGCCGCTACGAGCAGTACTTC. This codes for CASNPGQGRYEQYF. The gene calls are TRBV11-1 and TRBJ2-7; 9 bases are shared with TRBD1. The germline gives CDR1 SGHAT, CDR2 FQDESV (reference sequence). CDR3 length: 14 amino acids. J was trimmed by 3 bases and V by 7 bases; bases with no gene match: 7.

This clone was seen more than once but under ten times. The chain links TRBV21-1 to TRBJ2-2; whether TRBD1, the table's D call, matches the DNA was not checked. TRBV21-1 is noted as a pseudogene. This CDR3 is built from 16 residues. CDR3 residues: CASVRRDRGYTGELFF. Written as DNA, the CDR3 is TGTGCCAGCGTACGTAGGGACAGGGGTTATACCGGGGAGCTGTTTTTT.

The genes are TRBV2 and TRBJ2-5; D is possibly TRBD1 (5 bases). Trimming shortened V by 3 bases and J by 5 bases, and 10 bases separated the two germline ends. Germline CDR1 reads SNHLY; CDR2 reads FYNNEI. The CDR3 loop spans 13 amino acids. CDR3 nucleotides: TGTGCCAGCAGTGACGCCAGGGCTGAGACCCAGTACTTC. Its protein product is CASSDARAETQYF. Full variable domain (outside the CDR3, taken from reference TRBV2 and TRBJ2-5): EPEVTQTPSHQVTQMGQEVILRCVPISNHLYFYWYRQILGQKVEFLVSFYNNEISEKSEIFDDQFSVERPDGSNFTLKIRSTKLEDSAMYFCASSDARAETQYFGPGTRLLVL.

This chain joins TRBV7-9 and TRBJ2-5; 9 nucleotides line up with TRBD2. V lost 2 bases to trimming and J lost 5 bases; unmatched junction nucleotides: 3. The CDR3 covers 14 residues. Germline lookup yields CDR1 SEHNR and CDR2 FQNEAQ (reference sequence). DNA of the CDR3: TGTGCCAGCAGCTTACTAGCGGGGTACGAGACCCAGTACTTC. This translates into CASSLLAGYETQYF.

The chain is built from TRBV6-6 and TRBJ2-7; TRBD2 matches 11 bases. Germline CDR1 MNHNY, CDR2 SVGAGI (reference sequence). CDR3 length: 15 residues. V dropped 5 bases and J dropped 6; count of bases not matched to a gene: 9. The chain's CDR3 is CASSPIAGGPLEQYF. CDR3 nucleotides: TGTGCCAGCAGTCCCATAGCGGGGGGGCCTCTCGAGCAGTACTTC.